This note documents a single TCR beta chain sequence. Its cognate antigen is unknown. The data derive from a study of spatial heterogeneity in lung cancer. TCRdb itself ran the 5' RACE reads through MiXCR, one entry per CDR3 protein. The sample lists approximately 44,000 distinct CDR3 sequences, roughly an eighth seen once, with around 54% in the top ten. Germline CDR1 is DFQATT and CDR2 is SNEGSKA (reference sequence). The CDR3 is made up of 14 amino acids. V shed 7 bases and J 6 bases; nucleotides not matched to a gene: 9. Sample time point: sample taken at primary tumor resection. Study-wide findings and caveats: Resection blood, more than follow-up blood, showed ubiquitous expanded tumor TCRs.

The source material was PBMCs, sampled at surgery. The V gene is TRBV20-1, the J gene TRBJ2-3, with 11 bases lining up with TRBD2. The origin of this receptor is a male donor with early-stage non-small cell lung cancer. The CDR3 loop reads CSGGNSGRGDTQYF. Here the CDR3 DNA reads TGCAGTGGAGGGAATAGCGGGAGGGGGGATACGCAGTATTTT.